Following are 10 T cell receptor beta chains from one sample sequenced in a study of T cells after yellow fever vaccination. Via MiXCR, TCRdb re-called the 5' RACE reads, giving one row per CDR3 protein. The sample carries hundreds of thousands of distinct CDR3 sequences, around 4% recorded once. The sequencing here drew on PBMCs, taken on the day of the yellow fever booster vaccination. The receptors were gathered from a young man who received the YFV17D yellow fever vaccine.

The chain links TRBV7-2 to TRBJ1-2; 7 bases align to TRBD1. J gave up 10 bases and V 1 base, and 12 bases lay outside the gene matches. The germline V gene has CDR1 SGHTA and CDR2 FQGNSA. The CDR3 consists of 15 residues. CDR3 in DNA: TGTGCCAGCAGCTTAGACCGGACAGGACTTTTCCCCTACACCTTC. This encodes CASSLDRTGLFPYTF.

This clonotype has a handful of counts. The chain combines TRBV7-2 with TRBJ1-2, with D perhaps matching TRBD1 (6 bases). Looked up from germline, CDR1 is SGHTA and CDR2 is FQGNSA. V gave up 2 bases and J gave up 8 bases, with 12 bases separating them. The CDR3 is 13 residues long. The CDR3 region is CASSLNRERGYTF. CDR3 nucleotide sequence: TGTGCCAGCAGCTTAAACAGGGAAAGAGGCTACACCTTC. The whole variable domain, filled in from reference TRBV7-2 and TRBJ1-2, reads GAGVSQSPSNKVTEKGKDVELRCDPISGHTALYWYRQSLGQGLEFLIYFQGNSAPDKSGLPSDRFSAERTGGSVSTLTIQRTQQEDSAVYLCASSLNRERGYTFGSGTRLTVV.

At least ten counts were recorded for this clonotype. The chain employs TRBV5-1 and TRBJ2-5; no firm D call. Trimming cost V 7 bases and J 1 base, with 14 bases left between them. Germline assignment: CDR1 SGHRS and CDR2 YFSETQ. This CDR3 contains 14 residues. The CDR3 is CASRISGGQETQYF. The CDR3 DNA sequence: TGCGCCAGCCGGATATCCGGCGGCCAAGAGACCCAGTACTTC. Filled out from reference TRBV5-1 and TRBJ2-5, the complete variable domain reads KAGVTQTPRYLIKTRGQQVTLSCSPISGHRSVSWYQQTPGQGLQFLFEYFSETQRNKGNFPGRFSGRQFSNSRSEMNVSTLELGDSALYLCASRISGGQETQYFGPGTRLLVL.

V and J are TRBV9 and TRBJ1-1, with D possibly matching TRBD1 (5 bases). This CDR3 is 15 amino acids long. CDR1 and CDR2 (germline): SGDLS, YYNGEE. With 3 bases removed from V and 1 base from J, the gap between germline ends came to 13 bases. CDR3 in DNA: TGTGCCAGCAGCGGGCGGGAGGGGACGAACACTGAAGCTTTCTTT. This gives the protein CASSGREGTNTEAFF.

This clonotype was recorded many times. The chain joins TRBV7-6 to TRBJ2-6; D may be TRBD1 (6 bases). The length of the CDR3 is 15 residues. Trimming left V 5 bases short and J 3 bases short, with 11 bases between. Per the germline V gene, CDR1 is SGHVS and CDR2 is FNYEAQ. The CDR3 is CASSPRGGGANVLTF. The CDR3 region has the DNA TGTGCCAGCAGCCCCAGGGGTGGTGGGGCCAACGTCCTGACTTTC.

This clonotype was seen many times. The V gene is TRBV25-1, the J gene TRBJ1-2; D is perhaps TRBD1 (5 bases). The germline gives CDR1 MGHDK, CDR2 SYGVNS. V was pared by 2 bases and J by 6 bases, with 10 bases between. CDR3 length: 13 residues. The CDR3 DNA follows: TGTGCCAGCAGTGAACCGGGGGATGATGGCTACACCTTC. Amino acid sequence: CASSEPGDDGYTF.

The rearrangement uses TRBV25-1 and TRBJ2-7; D possibly corresponds to TRBD1 (5 bases). Trimming left V 4 bases short and J 2 bases short, with 9 bases between. Germline V gives CDR1 MGHDK, CDR2 SYGVNS. The CDR3 consists of 13 residues. CDR3 sequence (DNA): TGTGCCAGCAGTGTAACAGGCACCTACGAGCAGTACTTC. As protein: CASSVTGTYEQYF.

This clonotype came up many times. One end of the junction varies from germline; a read error may be responsible. The rearrangement uses TRBV2 and TRBJ1-2; D might be TRBD1 (6 bases). Germline V gene data show CDR1 as SNHLY and CDR2 as FYNNEI. The CDR3 runs to 15 residues. CDR3 amino acids: CASREDRTANYGYTF. The CDR3 DNA reads TGTGCCAGCAGAGAAGATAGGACAGCTAACTATGGCTACACCTTC.

In this sample, this clonotype turned up many times. The chain links TRBV12-3 or TRBV12-4 to TRBJ2-2; D is unclear. Trimming removed 7 bases from V and 5 bases from J, with 11 bases in between. CDR3 size: 13 residues. In nucleotides, the CDR3 is TGTGCCAGCAATCGGCTGGAGACCGGGGAGCTGTTTTTT. This translates into CASNRLETGELFF.

This clonotype occurred a few times. The genes are TRBV5-8 and TRBJ2-1; TRBD1 matches 8 bases. Germline trimming cut 2 bases from V and 3 bases from J; bases unmatched to any gene: 10. CDR1 is SGHTS, CDR2 YDEGEE, per germline. The CDR3 length is 17 residues. CDR3 sequence: CASSLDRGSFSYNEQFF. CDR3 bases: TGTGCCAGCAGCTTAGACAGGGGAAGTTTTAGCTACAATGAGCAGTTCTTC.